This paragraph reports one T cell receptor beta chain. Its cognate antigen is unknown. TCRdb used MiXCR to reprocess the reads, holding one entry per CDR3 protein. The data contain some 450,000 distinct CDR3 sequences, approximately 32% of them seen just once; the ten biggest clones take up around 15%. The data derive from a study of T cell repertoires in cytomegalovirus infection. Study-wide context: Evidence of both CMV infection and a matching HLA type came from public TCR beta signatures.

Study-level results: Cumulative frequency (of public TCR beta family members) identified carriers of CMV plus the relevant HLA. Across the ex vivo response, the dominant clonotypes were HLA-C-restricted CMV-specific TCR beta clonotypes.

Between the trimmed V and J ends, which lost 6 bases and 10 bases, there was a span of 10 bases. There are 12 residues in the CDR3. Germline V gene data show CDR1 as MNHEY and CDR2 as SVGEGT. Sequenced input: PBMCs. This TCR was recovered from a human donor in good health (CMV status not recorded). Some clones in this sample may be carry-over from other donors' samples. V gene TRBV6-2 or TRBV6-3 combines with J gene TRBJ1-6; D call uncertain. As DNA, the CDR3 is TGTGCCAGCAGCTTCAGATCATCACCCCTCCACTTT. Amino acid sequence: CASSFRSSPLHF.